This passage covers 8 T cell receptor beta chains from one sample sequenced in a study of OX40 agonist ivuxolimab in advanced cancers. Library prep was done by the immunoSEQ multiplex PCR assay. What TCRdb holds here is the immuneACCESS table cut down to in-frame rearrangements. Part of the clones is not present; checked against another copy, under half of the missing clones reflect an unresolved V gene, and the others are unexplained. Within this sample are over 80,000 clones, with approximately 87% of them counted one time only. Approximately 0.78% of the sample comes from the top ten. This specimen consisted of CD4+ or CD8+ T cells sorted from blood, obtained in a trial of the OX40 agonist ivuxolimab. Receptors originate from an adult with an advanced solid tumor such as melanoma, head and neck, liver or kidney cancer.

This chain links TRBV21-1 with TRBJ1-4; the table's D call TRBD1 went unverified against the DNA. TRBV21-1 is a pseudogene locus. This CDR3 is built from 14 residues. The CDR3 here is CAGLTGKETEKLFF. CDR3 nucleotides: TGTGCCGGCCTGACAGGCAAGGAGACGGAAAAACTGTTTTTT.

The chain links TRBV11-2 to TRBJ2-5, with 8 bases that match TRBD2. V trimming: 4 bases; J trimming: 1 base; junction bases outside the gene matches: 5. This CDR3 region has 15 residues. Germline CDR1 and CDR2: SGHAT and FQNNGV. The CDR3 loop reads CASSSTAGAQETQYF. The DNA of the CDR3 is TGTGCCAGCAGCTCCACAGCGGGGGCCCAAGAGACCCAGTACTTC.

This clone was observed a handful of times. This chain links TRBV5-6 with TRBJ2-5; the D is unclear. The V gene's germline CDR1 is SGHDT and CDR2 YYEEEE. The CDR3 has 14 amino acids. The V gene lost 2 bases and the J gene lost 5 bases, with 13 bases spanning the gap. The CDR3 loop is CASSFSDRRETQYF. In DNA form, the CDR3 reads TGTGCCAGCAGCTTTTCGGATAGGCGGGAGACCCAGTACTTC.

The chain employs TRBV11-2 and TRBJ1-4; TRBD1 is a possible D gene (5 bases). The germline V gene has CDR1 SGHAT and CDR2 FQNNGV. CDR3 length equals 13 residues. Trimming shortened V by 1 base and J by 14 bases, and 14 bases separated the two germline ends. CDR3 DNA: TGTGCCAGCAGCTTAGTGGGCAGGGCAGGGCTGTTTTTT. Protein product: CASSLVGRAGLFF.

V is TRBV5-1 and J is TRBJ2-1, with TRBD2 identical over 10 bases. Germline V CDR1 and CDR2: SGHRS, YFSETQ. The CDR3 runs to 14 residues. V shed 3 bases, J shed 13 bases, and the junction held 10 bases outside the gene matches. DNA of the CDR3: TGCGCCAGCAGCTCTAGCGGGGGAGCTAGAGTTCAGTTCTTC. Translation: CASSSSGGARVQFF. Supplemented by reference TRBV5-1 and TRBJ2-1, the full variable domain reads KAGVTQTPRYLIKTRGQQVTLSCSPISGHRSVSWYQQTPGQGLQFLFEYFSETQRNKGNFPGRFSGRQFSNSRSEMNVSTLELGDSALYLCASSSSGGARVQFFGPGTRLTVL.

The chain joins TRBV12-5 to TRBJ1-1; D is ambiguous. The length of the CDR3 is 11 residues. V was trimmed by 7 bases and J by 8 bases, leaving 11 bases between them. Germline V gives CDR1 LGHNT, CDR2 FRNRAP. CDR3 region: CASALLLEAFF. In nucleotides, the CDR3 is TGTGCTAGTGCCCTACTTCTAGAAGCTTTCTTT.

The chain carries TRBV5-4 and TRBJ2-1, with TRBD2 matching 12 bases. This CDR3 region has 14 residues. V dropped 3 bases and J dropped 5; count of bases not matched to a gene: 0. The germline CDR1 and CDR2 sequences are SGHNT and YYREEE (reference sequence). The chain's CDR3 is CASSWTSGDNEQFF. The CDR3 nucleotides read TGTGCCAGCAGCTGGACTAGCGGGGACAATGAGCAGTTCTTC.

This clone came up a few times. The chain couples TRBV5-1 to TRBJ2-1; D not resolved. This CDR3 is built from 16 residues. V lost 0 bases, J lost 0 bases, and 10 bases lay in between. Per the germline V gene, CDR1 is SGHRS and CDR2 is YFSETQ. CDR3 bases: TGCGCCAGCAGCTTGGGCGTCGCAGGCTCCTACAATGAGCAGTTCTTC. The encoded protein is CASSLGVAGSYNEQFF.